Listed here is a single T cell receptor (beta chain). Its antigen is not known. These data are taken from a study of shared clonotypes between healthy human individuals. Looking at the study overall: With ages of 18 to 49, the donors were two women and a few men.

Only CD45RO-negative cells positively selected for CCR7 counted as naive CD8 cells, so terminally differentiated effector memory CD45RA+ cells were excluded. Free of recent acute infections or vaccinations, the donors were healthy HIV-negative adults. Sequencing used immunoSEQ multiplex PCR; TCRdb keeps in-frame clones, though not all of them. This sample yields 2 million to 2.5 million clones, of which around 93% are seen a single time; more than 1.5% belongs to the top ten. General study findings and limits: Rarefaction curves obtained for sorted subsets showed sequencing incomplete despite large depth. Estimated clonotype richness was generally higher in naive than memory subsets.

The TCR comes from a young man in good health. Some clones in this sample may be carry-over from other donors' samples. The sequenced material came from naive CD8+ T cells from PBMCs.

As DNA, the CDR3 is TGTGCCAGCAGCGTAGCAATCGGGACAGGGAACACAGATACGCAGTATTTT. Its translation: CASSVAIGTGNTDTQYF. This rearrangement joins TRBV9 to TRBJ2-3, with TRBD1 matching 9 bases. V gave up 0 bases and J gave up 2 bases; unmatched junction bases: 7. The CDR3 consists of 17 residues. Per germline, CDR1 SGDLS and CDR2 YYNGEE.